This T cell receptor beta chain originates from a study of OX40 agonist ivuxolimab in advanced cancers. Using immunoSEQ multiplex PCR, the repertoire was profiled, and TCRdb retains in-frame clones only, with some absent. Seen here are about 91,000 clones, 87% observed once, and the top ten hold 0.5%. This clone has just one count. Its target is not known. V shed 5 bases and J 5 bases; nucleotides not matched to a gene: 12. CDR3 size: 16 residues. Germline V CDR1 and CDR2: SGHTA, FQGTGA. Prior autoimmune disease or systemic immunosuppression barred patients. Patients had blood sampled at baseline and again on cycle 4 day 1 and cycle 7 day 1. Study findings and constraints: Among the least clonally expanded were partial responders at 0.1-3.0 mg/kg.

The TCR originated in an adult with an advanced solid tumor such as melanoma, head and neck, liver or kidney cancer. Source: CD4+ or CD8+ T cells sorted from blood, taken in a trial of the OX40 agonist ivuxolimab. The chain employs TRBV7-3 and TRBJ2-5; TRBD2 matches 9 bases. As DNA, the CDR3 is TGTGCCAGCAGCCCCTCGGGTAGCGGGGGAGGCGAGACCCAGTACTTC. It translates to CASSPSGSGGGETQYF.